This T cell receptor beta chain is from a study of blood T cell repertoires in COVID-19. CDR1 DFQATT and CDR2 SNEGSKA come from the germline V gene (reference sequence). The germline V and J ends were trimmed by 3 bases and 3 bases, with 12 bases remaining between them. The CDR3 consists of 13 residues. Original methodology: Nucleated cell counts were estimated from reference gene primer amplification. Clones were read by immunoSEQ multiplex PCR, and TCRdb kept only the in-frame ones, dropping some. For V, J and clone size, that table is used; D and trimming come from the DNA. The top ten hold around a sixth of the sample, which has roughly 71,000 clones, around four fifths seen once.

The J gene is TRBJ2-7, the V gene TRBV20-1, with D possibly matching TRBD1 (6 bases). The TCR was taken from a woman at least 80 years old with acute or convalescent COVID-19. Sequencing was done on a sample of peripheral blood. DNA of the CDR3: TGCAGTGCTAGTTCGGACAGTCTCTACGAGCAGTACTTC. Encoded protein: CSASSDSLYEQYF.